This T cell receptor beta chain was obtained from a study of control samples from healthy donors and cancer patients. V lost 4 bases and J lost 6, with 16 bases in between. This CDR3 is built from 15 residues. CDR1 and CDR2 (germline): GTSNPN, SVGIG (reference sequence). Only in-frame clones appear in the TCRdb table, and some are missing; sequencing was by immunoSEQ multiplex PCR. Found here are some 180,000 clones; the top ten clones hold more than 2%. This chain links TRBV30 with TRBJ1-6; no reliable D call. Specimen: blood. The receptor was isolated from a woman in her thirties in good health. Here the CDR3 DNA reads TGTGCCTGGACCCTAGGAGCCACGATTAATTCACCCCTCCACTTT. Protein: CAWTLGATINSPLHF.